This T cell receptor beta chain stems from a study of T-cell memory formation after mild COVID-19. This clonotype turned up a few times. Each CDR3 protein is one row after TCRdb ran MiXCR on the 5' RACE reads. This sample has around 310,000 distinct CDR3 sequences, with around a fifth found just once. V dropped 1 base and J dropped 1 base, with 11 bases sitting between them. This CDR3 is 15 amino acids long. Looked up from germline, CDR1 is LNHNV and CDR2 is YYDKDF (reference sequence). The sequencing sample was made of PBMCs or a T cell subset sorted from them (not recorded which). The receptor was derived from a man in his late teens or twenties who had mild COVID-19 (a few samples of this study predate the infection). Cell type and time point are not known. This rearrangement joins TRBV15 to TRBJ2-7; the D is unclear. The CDR3 sequence is CATSRGLNPSYEQYV. The CDR3 DNA reads TGTGCCACCAGCAGAGGACTGAATCCTTCCTACGAGCAGTACGTC.